The T cell receptor beta chain described here comes from a study of T cells in Graves' hyperthyroidism and ophthalmopathy (dated by TCRdb to about 2019). Turning to the overall study: Peripheral blood samples were taken at the time of initial diagnosis, prior to any treatment. After sampling, hyperthyroidism patients received methimazole starting at 30 mg daily, and ophthalmopathy patients received high-dose intravenous methylprednisolone. An independent validation cohort of 18 to 20 hyperthyroidism patients and some 15 patients who later progressed to ophthalmopathy tested prospective prediction of ophthalmopathy. TCR V-J signatures able to tell the groups apart were searched for in a discovery cohort of 90 to 100 patients, of whom approximately 40 had Graves' ophthalmopathy and under 65 had stable Graves' hyperthyroidism. The 75 to 100 discovery patients were randomly split 7:3 into training and test sets. Thyroid tissue and blood T-cell repertoires from roughly 6 Graves' hyperthyroidism patients were also compared in the study. The paper reports TCR Vbeta CDR3 sequencing of roughly 140 peripheral blood samples: around 41 ophthalmopathy, fewer than 80 hyperthyroidism and 17 progressor patients.

General study outcomes and caveats: In validation, progression to ophthalmopathy was predicted by the model with 70% to 71% sensitivity and 72.22% specificity, a median of 6.5 months before onset. Most expanded thyroid clonotypes (frequency above 0.001) were also detected in blood, suggesting blood repertoires may reflect thyroid immune responses. Sample size was not statistically predetermined, and investigators were not blinded to group allocation. A model built on a 13 V-J signature distinguished ophthalmopathy from stable hyperthyroidism, reaching about 88% sensitivity and about 81% specificity in cross-validation and 80%/75% in testing.

About this clonotype itself: No antigen is known for it. No per-base quality is available; no much larger clone lies one base away.

Stable Graves' hyperthyroidism was defined as the absence of progression to ophthalmopathy over 18 months of follow-up. Hyperthyroidism patients were newly diagnosed, had a disease duration of under 2 months, and were aged 18 to 65 years. Patients with uncontrolled infections, other autoimmune diseases, pregnancy or lactation were excluded. Diagnoses were established on the basis of clinical symptoms, serum thyroxine and TRAb, thyroid ultrasound, and orbital computed tomography. PBMCs were isolated from 10 ml of fresh peripheral blood by Ficoll-Paque density gradient centrifugation. Trizol reagent was used to extract total RNA, and RNA quality was then checked on an Agilent 2100 Bioanalyzer. CDR1 and CDR2 are read off the germline V gene (reference sequence) as MNHEY and SMNVEV. V and J are trimmed by 5 bases and 1 base, and the gene matches miss 8 bases of the junction. The CDR3 covers 17 residues, taking in both the cysteine and the phenylalanine. CDR3 DNA only is kept here, 51 bases in frame from base 1.

Amplification of TCR beta CDR3 regions was carried out from RNA transcripts. For the first round of RT-PCR on the TCR CDR3, the HTBI primer set was used together with the Qiagen OneStep RT-PCR kit. Libraries were constructed in a second round of multiplex PCR, after which size selection and purification were performed. Sequencing of the libraries was done on an Illumina HiSeq2000 using paired-end 100 bp reads. Under the source paper's analysis protocol: SOAPnuke was used to process the raw data, with reads discarded if the reads contained adapters or uncalled bases, had a mean Phred below 15, or lacked an exact constant-primer or identifier match. COPE v1.2.5 was used to merge high-quality paired reads, and clonotypes were defined as unique nucleotide sequences. MiTCR v1.1 was used to align the clonotypes against IMGT TRBV, TRBD and TRBJ reference segments. Analysis was restricted to V-J combinations with a frequency above 0.0001, which covered roughly 99% of repertoires. The TCS score was defined as the ratio of F50 (clonal expansion) to E x V (chaos), calculated using BLOSUM62-based TCRdist between CDR3 peptides within each V-J. Welch's t-statistics and random forest reduced around 510 V-J features to 10 to 15, which were used in a naive Bayes classifier (R e1071). TCRdb reprocessed the public reads (quality trimming at Q25 with fastp, clone calling with MiXCR) and kept in-frame beta chains. Identical CDR3 proteins give one entry, which carries the most common genes and DNA. These V and J calls derive from TCRdb rather than the authors' analysis. This sample lists around 200,000 distinct CDR3 sequences; about a sixth were detected once. In total, the top ten clones hold roughly 28% of the sample.

The sequenced sample was blood. The rearranged chain carries TRBV27 and TRBJ2-3; TRBD2 fits 11 bases in the junction. The TCR sequence derives from a woman aged 50 to 60 with Graves' hyperthyroidism. The sequence in DNA is TGTGCCAGCAGTGTCCTTTTAGCGGGGGGGCGCACAGATACGCAGTATTTT. The translation is CASSVLLAGGRTDTQYF.